This TCR beta chain comes out of a study of STAT5B mutations in CD4+ large granular lymphocyte leukemia. With 1 base clipped from V and 3 bases from J, the junction kept 1 base outside the gene matches. This CDR3 has 15 amino acids. Germline V CDR1 and CDR2: LGHNA, YNFKEQ. Overall study results and limits: The CD4+ versus CD8+ T-LGLL clonality difference may reflect limited sample size.

This clone has only a few counts. Its antigen is currently unknown. Profiling relied on immunoSEQ multiplex PCR, and the TCRdb table lists in-frame clones only, not all of them. The data show some 30,000 clones, with about 71% seen just once and approximately 0.43% held by the top ten. The chain links TRBV4-2 to TRBJ2-7; 12 positions match TRBD2. The origin of this receptor is a human donor in good health. The sequenced sample consisted of CD4+ T cells from blood buffy coats. The CDR3 here is CASSQGLAGDYEQYF. Here the CDR3 DNA reads TGTGCCAGCAGCCAAGGACTAGCGGGGGACTACGAGCAGTACTTC.